One and the same sample provided the 6 T cell receptor beta chains below, sequenced in a study of siplizumab effects on memory and regulatory T cells. Assay: immunoSEQ multiplex PCR; the TCRdb copy retains only in-frame clones and omits some. The sample contains some 100,000 clones, about 91% of which appear only once. The material sequenced was Tregs sorted from blood. Source of these receptors: a human donor in good health.

V is TRBV6-1 and J is TRBJ2-3; D may be TRBD1 (6 bases). The V end was cut by 1 base, the J end by 3 bases, with 11 bases between. This CDR3 comprises 15 residues. Per germline, CDR1 MNHNS and CDR2 SASEGT. The CDR3 nucleotides read TGTGCCAGCAGTGAAGAACTGCAGGGGACAGATACGCAGTATTTT. It codes for CASSEELQGTDTQYF.

This clone is a singleton in its sample. V usage is TRBV18 and J usage is TRBJ1-1, with D possibly matching TRBD1 (6 bases). CDR1 and CDR2 from the germline V gene are KGHSH and LQKENI. The CDR3 runs 16 residues. V shed 6 bases and J shed 4 bases, with 21 bases lying between them. CDR3 DNA: TGTGCCAGCTCCTCACAGATGGCAGGGGTAAGCACTGAAGCTTTCTTT. Amino acids: CASSSQMAGVSTEAFF.

This chain joins TRBV7-3 and TRBJ2-1; D uncertain. The germline gives CDR1 SGHTA, CDR2 FQGTGA. The CDR3 is made up of 14 amino acids. Trimming took 2 bases from V and 6 from J, leaving 11 bases between them. In DNA form, the CDR3 reads TGTGCCAGCAGCTTATTAGGAGTGTTCAATGAGCAGTTCTTC. It yields the protein CASSLLGVFNEQFF. Together with reference TRBV7-3 and TRBJ2-1, the CDR3 gives the full variable domain: GAGVSQTPSNKVTEKGKYVELRCDPISGHTALYWYRQSLGQGPEFLIYFQGTGAADDSGLPNDRFFAVRPEGSVSTLKIQRTERGDSAVYLCASSLLGVFNEQFFGPGTRLTVL.

The chain employs TRBV6-6 and TRBJ2-5; possible D gene TRBD1, 6 bases. V was shortened by 0 bases and J by 2 bases, with 13 bases between the two germline ends. This CDR3 spans 16 amino acids. Per germline, CDR1 MNHNY and CDR2 SVGAGI (reference sequence). For the CDR3, the DNA is TGTGCCAGCAGTTACTCGGCGACAGGCCGACAAGAGACCCAGTACTTC. Encoded protein: CASSYSATGRQETQYF.

This chain links TRBV18 with TRBJ2-1; D not certain. V lost 3 bases and J lost 1, with 4 bases in between. Germline CDR1 is KGHSH and CDR2 is LQKENI. The CDR3 is 13 residues long. For the CDR3, the DNA is TGTGCCAGCTCACCTACATCCTACAATGAGCAGTTCTTC. As protein: CASSPTSYNEQFF.

V gene TRBV14 combines with J gene TRBJ1-1; unclear D gene. The CDR3 is 13 residues long. Trimming pared 5 bases from V and 4 bases from J, leaving 11 bases between. CDR1 is SGHDN and CDR2 is FVKESK in the germline V gene. CDR3 DNA sequence: TGTGCCAGCAGCTTAGGACGCGGCACTGAAGCTTTCTTT. The encoded protein is CASSLGRGTEAFF.